Below are 29 T cell receptor beta chains sequenced from a single sample in a study of T cells in Graves' hyperthyroidism and ophthalmopathy. The CDR3 regions of TCR beta were amplified from RNA transcripts. HTBI primers were employed in a first-round RT-PCR of the TCR CDR3. TCRdb processed the multiplex PCR reads anew with MiXCR; each CDR3 protein has one entry. The sample yields roughly 380,000 distinct CDR3 sequences, 15% to 20% seen once. Sequencing was performed on blood. These receptors were collected from a woman in her thirties or forties with Graves' ophthalmopathy.

This chain uses TRBV7-6 with TRBJ2-7; 9 bases match TRBD2. V was pared by 5 bases and J by 3 bases, with 17 bases of the junction left unmatched. Germline CDR1 reads SGHVS; CDR2 reads FNYEAQ. This CDR3 has 18 amino acids. In DNA, the CDR3 is TGTGCCAGCAGCCCGGTGATAGCGGGAGAAACCTCCTACTACGAGCAGTACTTC. This sequence encodes CASSPVIAGETSYYEQYF. Looking up the rest from reference TRBV7-6 and TRBJ2-7 gives the full variable domain: GAGVSQSPRYKVTKRGQDVALRCDPISGHVSLYWYRQALGQGPEFLTYFNYEAQQDKSGLPNDRFSAERPEGSISTLTIQRTEQRDSAMYRCASSPVIAGETSYYEQYFGPGTRLTVT.

This clonotype was detected many times. The genes are TRBV5-1 and TRBJ2-2; 7 positions agree with TRBD1. The junction had 12 bases not matched to a gene; V was cut back by 4 bases and J by 6 bases. This CDR3 is built from 16 residues. The germline V gene encodes CDR1 SGHRS and CDR2 YFSETQ. CDR3 sequence (DNA): TGCGCCAGCAGCGCCCCGACAGGGAACACGGCCGGGGAGCTGTTTTTT. It encodes CASSAPTGNTAGELFF.

This clonotype was detected ten times or more. The V call is TRBV19, the J call TRBJ1-5; D is perhaps TRBD1 (5 bases). Per germline, CDR1 LNHDA and CDR2 SQIVND (reference sequence). The V end lost 6 bases, the J end lost 7 bases, and 19 bases lay between the germline ends. There are 15 residues in the CDR3. The CDR3 DNA reads as TGTGCCAGTAGCTCACCGGGGCCAAAGGGGCAGCCCCAGCATTTT. It yields the protein CASSSPGPKGQPQHF.

This clonotype occurred many times. One end of the junction does not line up with germline, which may come from a read error. This chain connects TRBV3-1 to TRBJ1-2; a possible D gene is TRBD1 (5 bases). Germline values: CDR1 LGHDT, CDR2 YNNKEL (reference sequence). The CDR3 sequence is 13 residues long. In DNA form, the CDR3 reads TGTGCCAGCAGCCAAAGGACAAACTATCGCTACACCTTC. Its protein product is CASSQRTNYRYTF.

The chain joins TRBV2 to TRBJ2-2; D gene unclear. The ends were cut back, 8 bases at V and 0 bases at J, with 13 bases in the middle. Germline CDR1 SNHLY, CDR2 FYNNEI. The CDR3 is made up of 15 amino acids. The chain's CDR3 is CASSWAGPNTGELFF. CDR3 in DNA: TGTGCCAGCTCTTGGGCCGGCCCGAACACCGGGGAGCTGTTTTTT.

Only a few counts were recorded for this clonotype. The chain employs TRBV18 and TRBJ2-7; 15 bases map to TRBD2. This CDR3 has 15 residues. Germline loops: CDR1 KGHSH, CDR2 LQKENI. Trimming removed 3 bases from V and 6 bases from J; junction bases left unmatched: 3. DNA of the CDR3: TGTGCCAGCTCACCGGGACTAGCGGGAGGCTCCGAGCAGTACTTC. The encoded protein is CASSPGLAGGSEQYF.

This clonotype was seen ten or more times. The V and J genes are TRBV12-3 or TRBV12-4 and TRBJ1-1; 8 bases map to TRBD1. Unmatched junction bases numbered 5, after V lost 4 bases and J lost 1 base. The CDR3 totals 15 residues. This CDR3 reads CASSSTGTGNTEAFF. CDR3 bases: TGTGCCAGCAGTTCGACCGGGACAGGGAACACTGAAGCTTTCTTT.

The chain joins TRBV4-1 to TRBJ1-3, with D unclear. The germline CDR1 and CDR2 sequences are MGHRA and YSYEKL. Trimming shortened V by 5 bases and J by 0 bases, and 8 bases separated the two germline ends. This CDR3 comprises 14 residues. The CDR3 DNA is TGCGCCAGCAGCGTCGGCAACTCTGGAAACACCATATATTTT. Translated, it gives CASSVGNSGNTIYF.

V and J are TRBV28 and TRBJ2-7, with 9 bases fitting TRBD2. Losses at the gene ends were 5 bases for V and 6 bases for J; bases not matched to a gene: 8. Germline CDR1 MDHEN, CDR2 SYDVKM. The CDR3 contains 14 residues. The CDR3 region is CASSPAGGPFEQYF. As DNA, the CDR3 is TGTGCCAGCAGTCCGGCGGGGGGGCCCTTCGAGCAGTACTTC.

The chain uses TRBV20-1 and TRBJ2-7, with D maybe TRBD2 (6 bases). The CDR3 runs to 14 residues. Germline V CDR1 and CDR2: DFQATT, SNEGSKA (reference sequence). Trimming removed 6 bases at V and 3 bases at J, with 18 bases between. The CDR3 is CSASRRGVNYEQYF. The DNA of the CDR3 is TGCAGTGCCTCACGTCGCGGGGTGAACTACGAGCAGTACTTC.

V is TRBV6-1 and J is TRBJ1-5, with 7 bases identical to TRBD1. Trimming cost V 4 bases and J 9 bases; bases outside gene matches: 12. Germline loops: CDR1 MNHNS, CDR2 SASEGT. This CDR3 spans 15 amino acids. DNA of the CDR3: TGTGCCAGCAGTGTCCCGGGACAGTTAATCAGGCCCCAGCATTTT. It codes for CASSVPGQLIRPQHF.

At least ten counts were recorded for this clonotype. V usage is TRBV3-1 and J usage is TRBJ2-7; TRBD1 matches at 8 bases. Germline assignment: CDR1 LGHDT and CDR2 YNNKEL (reference sequence). The CDR3 is 15 amino acids. Trimming removed 0 bases from V and 5 bases from J; junction bases left unmatched: 6. CDR3 bases: TGTGCCAGCAGCCAAGACCGGGACAGGCGGGACGAGCAGTACTTC. Translation gives CASSQDRDRRDEQYF.

This clonotype was observed many times. The CDR3 protein is CAIKKNTGELFF. The DNA of the CDR3 is TGTGCCATCAAAAAGAACACCGGGGAGCTGTTTTTT. J is TRBJ2-2 and V is TRBV10-3; D is unclear. The CDR3 is 12 amino acids. Germline V lookup: CDR1 ENHRY, CDR2 SYGVKD. V was pared by 7 bases and J by 1 base, with 4 bases between.

The CDR3 region has the DNA TGTGCCAGCAGCTTAGTCGCTAGCGGGAAGCAAGAGACCCAGTACTTC. Encoded protein: CASSLVASGKQETQYF. This rearrangement joins TRBV11-2 to TRBJ2-5; 9 bases map to TRBD2. The J segment lost 2 bases and the V segment lost 1 base, leaving 5 bases of the junction unmatched. The length of the CDR3 is 16 residues. The germline CDR1 and CDR2 sequences are SGHAT and FQNNGV.

This clonotype was recorded many times. This chain uses TRBV5-1 with TRBJ1-2, with D perhaps TRBD1 (6 bases). Trimming left V 6 bases short and J 2 bases short, with 20 bases between. Germline V CDR1 and CDR2: SGHRS, YFSETQ. The CDR3 loop spans 16 amino acids. The DNA for the CDR3 is TGCGCCAGCAATGAAGGACAGAGTGAAACAAACTATGGCTACACCTTC. Translated: CASNEGQSETNYGYTF.

This clonotype was found many times. This chain uses TRBV20-1 with TRBJ2-7; 8 nucleotides line up with TRBD2. Trimming cost V 4 bases and J 2 bases; bases outside gene matches: 7. Germline lookup yields CDR1 DFQATT and CDR2 SNEGSKA (reference sequence). The CDR3 contains 14 residues. As DNA, the CDR3 is TGCAGTGCTACCCTAGAGGGACTAGCCTACGAGCAGTACTTC. Its translation is CSATLEGLAYEQYF.

On this clonotype: This CDR3 fails to terminate in the conserved phenylalanine or tryptophan, so it likely reflects a read error. CDR3 sequence: CASSRPDSLTEAFL. In nucleotides, the CDR3 is TGCGCCAGCAGCCGCCCCGACAGCCTCACTGAAGCTTTCTTA. The chain carries TRBV5-1 and TRBJ1-1, with D possibly matching TRBD1 (5 bases). Trimming pared 4 bases from V and 4 bases from J, leaving 14 bases between. This CDR3 contains 14 residues. The germline gives CDR1 SGHRS, CDR2 YFSETQ.

Many counts were recorded for this clonotype. This chain uses TRBV28 with TRBJ2-7; 9 bases are a match to TRBD1. CDR1 MDHEN and CDR2 SYDVKM come from the germline V gene. The CDR3 is made up of 14 amino acids. V was clipped by 7 bases and J by 1 base; unmatched bases: 5. CDR3 amino acids: CASMDRGSSYEQYF. The CDR3 DNA reads TGTGCCAGCATGGACAGGGGATCGTCCTACGAGCAGTACTTC.

The table lists this clonotype with many counts. The chain uses TRBV6-1 and TRBJ2-1; D might be TRBD1 or TRBD2, each matching 6 bases. Germline V gives CDR1 MNHNS, CDR2 SASEGT. The CDR3 runs to 14 residues. Trimming left V 4 bases short and J 8 bases short, with 15 bases between. CDR3 bases: TGTGCCAGCAGTGTAGTAGGGGGGTCGCATGAGCAGTTCTTC. Translation gives CASSVVGGSHEQFF.

This clonotype showed up many times. The rearrangement joins TRBV19 to TRBJ2-5; TRBD2 agrees at 8 bases. The ends lost 5 bases at V and 5 bases at J; junction bases unmatched: 7. Germline CDR1 reads LNHDA; CDR2 reads SQIVND (reference sequence). The CDR3 consists of 14 residues. CDR3 DNA: TGTGCCAGTAGTGGCGGGACGGGGGGGGAGACCCAGTACTTC. It encodes CASSGGTGGETQYF.

This clonotype was seen many times. This sequence joins TRBV4-3 and TRBJ1-1; the D gene is possibly TRBD1 (5 bases). The CDR3 totals 13 residues. The germline V gene has CDR1 LGHNA and CDR2 YSLEER. V lost 1 base, J lost 8 bases, and 11 bases lay in between. The CDR3 nucleotides read TGCGCCAGCAGCCAAGGCCGACAGTTCGAAGCTTTCTTT. Translated: CASSQGRQFEAFF.

This chain uses TRBV30 with TRBJ1-2; TRBD1 agrees at 12 bases. Germline V gene sequence: CDR1 GTSNPN, CDR2 SVGIG (reference sequence). CDR3 length equals 14 residues. With 2 bases clipped from V and 6 bases from J, the junction kept 4 bases outside the gene matches. The CDR3 sequence is CAWSLGQGANGYTF. The CDR3 coding sequence is TGTGCCTGGAGTTTGGGACAGGGGGCGAATGGCTACACCTTC.

V usage is TRBV9 and J usage is TRBJ2-7; unclear D gene. Germline assignment: CDR1 SGDLS and CDR2 YYNGEE. Trimming stripped 0 bases from V and 2 bases from J, with 12 bases between. This CDR3 has 15 residues. The CDR3 nucleotides read TGTGCCAGCAGCGTAGCCCCCGATGGGCCCTACGAGCAGTACTTC. Translated, it gives CASSVAPDGPYEQYF. Combining the CDR3 with reference TRBV9 and TRBJ2-7 gives the whole variable domain DSGVTQTPKHLITATGQRVTLRCSPRSGDLSVYWYQQSLDQGLQFLIQYYNGEERAKGNILERFSAQQFPDLHSELNLSSLELGDSALYFCASSVAPDGPYEQYFGPGTRLTVT.

This clonotype appeared many times. As DNA, the CDR3 is TGTGCCAGCAGTGCCGGCGGGGGGCTCAATCAGCCCCAGCATTTT. Protein product: CASSAGGGLNQPQHF. J is TRBJ1-5 and V is TRBV25-1; D might be TRBD1 (6 bases). The CDR3 is made up of 15 amino acids. Germline V lookup: CDR1 MGHDK, CDR2 SYGVNS. V dropped 4 bases and J dropped 3 bases, with 13 bases sitting between them.

This clonotype was recorded many times. The chain has TRBV5-8 and TRBJ1-2, with 8 bases lining up with TRBD1. The CDR3 loop spans 15 amino acids. CDR1 is SGHTS and CDR2 is YDEGEE in the germline V gene. The J segment lost 7 bases and the V segment lost 0 bases, leaving 8 bases of the junction unmatched. For the CDR3, the DNA is TGTGCCAGCAGCTTGGATGGGGACAGGTCGAGTGGCTACACCTTC. Its translation: CASSLDGDRSSGYTF. Full variable domain (remainder filled in from reference TRBV5-8 and TRBJ1-2): EAGVTQSPTHLIKTRGQQATLRCSPISGHTSVYWYQQALGLGLQFLLWYDEGEERNRGNFPPRFSGRQFPNYSSELNVNALELEDSALYLCASSLDGDRSSGYTFGSGTRLTVV.

V and J are TRBV15 and TRBJ2-7; either TRBD1 or TRBD2 may fit D (5 bases each). The germline gives CDR1 LNHNV, CDR2 YYDKDF (reference sequence). The ends were cut back, 5 bases at V and 1 base at J, with 15 bases in the middle. The CDR3 is 15 amino acids. CDR3 sequence reads: CATSGTGTESYEQYF. As DNA, the CDR3 is TGTGCCACCAGCGGAACCGGGACGGAGTCCTACGAGCAGTACTTC.

The sample holds many counts of this clonotype. The V call is TRBV6-1, the J call TRBJ1-1, with TRBD1 as a possible D gene (6 bases). The CDR3 contains 12 residues. Germline V gives CDR1 MNHNS, CDR2 SASEGT. The V and J ends lost 2 bases and 10 bases respectively, with 11 bases between them. This CDR3 is CASSEKGEGAFF. In DNA, the CDR3 is TGTGCCAGCAGTGAAAAGGGGGAGGGAGCTTTCTTT.

This clonotype was counted many times. V usage is TRBV9 and J usage is TRBJ1-3, with unresolved D. The germline V gene has CDR1 SGDLS and CDR2 YYNGEE. This CDR3 contains 17 residues. Trimming left V 2 bases short and J 1 base short, with 16 bases between. The CDR3 here is CASSVRSTATSGNTIYF. Written as DNA, the CDR3 is TGTGCCAGCAGCGTTCGATCTACAGCTACTTCTGGAAACACCATATATTTT. Full variable domain (rest looked up from reference TRBV9 and TRBJ1-3): DSGVTQTPKHLITATGQRVTLRCSPRSGDLSVYWYQQSLDQGLQFLIQYYNGEERAKGNILERFSAQQFPDLHSELNLSSLELGDSALYFCASSVRSTATSGNTIYFGEGSWLTVV.

This sequence joins TRBV28 and TRBJ2-7, with 8 bases lining up with TRBD2. J was trimmed by 2 bases and V by 8 bases; bases with no gene match: 8. Germline V gene lookup returns CDR1 MDHEN and CDR2 SYDVKM. The CDR3 length is 14 residues. The CDR3 bases are TGTGCCAGCCTCACGGGGGGGCAGGCCTACGAGCAGTACTTC. It is translated as CASLTGGQAYEQYF.